A single sample is the source of the 27 T cell receptor beta chains below, sequenced in a study of blood T cell repertoires in COVID-19. Data came from immunoSEQ multiplex PCR; TCRdb stores just in-frame clones and leaves some out. The table shows over 200,000 clones, with about nine tenths occurring only once. Material: peripheral blood. The receptors come from a man in his thirties or forties with COVID-19, enrolled during active disease.

The chain joins TRBV2 to TRBJ1-3; 9 nucleotides align to TRBD1. The length of the CDR3 is 15 residues. Trimming cost V 7 bases and J 5 bases; bases outside gene matches: 9. Germline V lookup: CDR1 SNHLY, CDR2 FYNNEI. The CDR3: CASTVDRGRRNTIYF. CDR3 in DNA: TGTGCCAGCACCGTGGACAGGGGCCGAAGAAACACCATATATTTT.

The chain recombines TRBV19 with TRBJ2-7, with 8 bases that match TRBD1. Trimming took 2 bases from V and 1 from J; bases not matched to a gene: 13. Germline V CDR1 and CDR2: LNHDA, SQIVND (reference sequence). This CDR3 is 18 amino acids long. CDR3: CASSITPRPGGDSYEQYF. The CDR3, as DNA: TGTGCCAGTAGTATAACCCCTCGACCAGGGGGCGATTCCTACGAGCAGTACTTC.

This chain joins TRBV29-1 and TRBJ2-7, with 12 nucleotides matching TRBD1. Germline CDR1 SQVTM, CDR2 ANQGSEA. This CDR3 has 13 residues. V lost 6 bases, J lost 5 bases, and 5 bases stayed unmatched. This chain's CDR3 is CSVSGTGGNEQYF. For the CDR3, the DNA is TGCAGCGTCTCCGGGACAGGGGGCAACGAGCAGTACTTC.

V is TRBV5-4 and J is TRBJ1-1; D is uncertain. The V gene's germline CDR1 is SGHNT and CDR2 YYREEE (reference sequence). With 0 bases removed from V and 0 bases from J, the gap between germline ends came to 12 bases. The CDR3 length is 16 residues. In nucleotides, the CDR3 is TGTGCCAGCAGCTTGGCGGGTCCGTCTATGAACACTGAAGCTTTCTTT. This encodes CASSLAGPSMNTEAFF.

This chain uses TRBV4-2 with TRBJ2-6; D not certain. The germline V gene encodes CDR1 LGHNA and CDR2 YNFKEQ. This CDR3 contains 18 residues. V was trimmed by 0 bases and J by 0 bases, leaving 12 bases between them. For the CDR3, the DNA is TGTGCCAGCAGCCAAGATTGGAGATCCTACTCTGGGGCCAACGTCCTGACTTTC. Its protein product is CASSQDWRSYSGANVLTF.

This clone came up once. The genes are TRBV19 and TRBJ2-1; 8 nucleotides line up with TRBD2. The CDR3 covers 17 residues. Looked up from germline, CDR1 is LNHDA and CDR2 is SQIVND (reference sequence). The J segment lost 7 bases and the V segment lost 5 bases, leaving 16 bases of the junction unmatched. CDR3 DNA sequence: TGTGCCAGTAGTCGAAGCGGGATTAGCGGGGACTCAAATGAGCAGTTCTTC. Its translation: CASSRSGISGDSNEQFF. The full variable domain, rest sourced from reference TRBV19 and TRBJ2-1, is DGGITQSPKYLFRKEGQNVTLSCEQNLNHDAMYWYRQDPGQGLRLIYYSQIVNDFQKGDIAEGYSVSREKKESFPLTVTSAQKNPTAFYLCASSRSGISGDSNEQFFGPGTRLTVL.

The chain carries TRBV7-9 and TRBJ2-1; TRBD1 aligns across 12 bases. CDR3 length: 17 amino acids. Germline-derived CDR1 and CDR2 are SEHNR and FQNEAQ (reference sequence). With 5 bases clipped from V and 8 bases from J, the junction kept 13 bases outside the gene matches. The CDR3 DNA sequence: TGTGCCAGCAGCCTCCCCCGGAGGGGACAGGGGGCCGATGAGCAGTTCTTC. It codes for CASSLPRRGQGADEQFF. The full variable domain, rest sourced from reference TRBV7-9 and TRBJ2-1, is DTGVSQNPRHKITKRGQNVTFRCDPISEHNRLYWYRQTLGQGPEFLTYFQNEAQLEKSRLLSDRFSAERPKGSFSTLEIQRTEQGDSAMYLCASSLPRRGQGADEQFFGPGTRLTVL.

This chain uses TRBV5-1 with TRBJ2-1, with D tentatively TRBD1 (6 bases). This CDR3 spans 11 amino acids. Germline V lookup: CDR1 SGHRS, CDR2 YFSETQ. V lost 2 bases, J lost 10 bases, and 7 bases lay in between. The CDR3 bases are TGCGCCAGCAGCTTCGGGACAGAGCAGTTCTTC. The encoded protein is CASSFGTEQFF.

CDR3 region: CASSLQAAVRPALTGELFF. CDR3 coding DNA: TGCGCCAGCAGCTTGCAAGCGGCAGTCAGACCTGCCCTCACCGGGGAGCTGTTTTTT. This chain uses TRBV5-1 with TRBJ2-2; maybe TRBD2 (5 bases). CDR1 is SGHRS and CDR2 is YFSETQ in the germline V gene. CDR3 length: 19 residues. Trimming removed 1 base at V and 4 bases at J, with 23 bases between.

This chain connects TRBV2 to TRBJ1-2, with 10 bases that match TRBD1. CDR1 and CDR2 from the germline V gene are SNHLY and FYNNEI. V lost 6 bases, J lost 7 bases, and 8 bases stayed unmatched. The CDR3 extends over 14 amino acids. The CDR3 DNA reads TGTGCCAGCAGGGGGGGACAGGGGTACGGTGGCTACACCTTC. Amino acids: CASRGGQGYGGYTF. Full variable domain (outside the CDR3, taken from reference TRBV2 and TRBJ1-2): EPEVTQTPSHQVTQMGQEVILRCVPISNHLYFYWYRQILGQKVEFLVSFYNNEISEKSEIFDDQFSVERPDGSNFTLKIRSTKLEDSAMYFCASRGGQGYGGYTFGSGTRLTVV.

Details on this clone: At one of its ends the junction is not consistent with the germline gene, which may arise from a read error. CDR3 in amino acids: CASSFQLSGLDQHPF. The CDR3 nucleotides are TGTGCCAGCAGTTTTCAGCTGAGCGGTCTGGACCAACACCCCTTC. The rearrangement links TRBV6-2 or TRBV6-3 to TRBJ2-7; D is perhaps TRBD2 (5 bases). The CDR3 totals 15 residues. Looked up from germline, CDR1 is MNHEY and CDR2 is SVGEGT.

The chain recombines TRBV9 with TRBJ2-3; the match to TRBD1 covers 8 bases. Germline trimming cut 0 bases from V and 1 base from J; bases unmatched to any gene: 13. CDR3 size: 19 residues. From germline, CDR1 is SGDLS and CDR2 YYNGEE. CDR3 residues: CASSVGLQPDRGRTDTQYF. The CDR3 bases are TGTGCCAGCAGCGTAGGGCTTCAACCTGACAGGGGACGCACAGATACGCAGTATTTT.

The rearrangement uses TRBV27 and TRBJ2-7; possible D gene TRBD1, 6 bases. Trimming pared 6 bases from V and 1 base from J, leaving 16 bases between. This CDR3 is 15 amino acids long. Germline V gene sequence: CDR1 MNHEY, CDR2 SMNVEV (reference sequence). As DNA, the CDR3 is TGTGCCAGCAGCCCGCGGACAGAGGATTCCTACGAGCAGTACTTC. This encodes CASSPRTEDSYEQYF.

This sequence joins TRBV6-5 and TRBJ2-7; maybe TRBD1 (6 bases). The CDR3 covers 14 residues. V lost 5 bases and J lost 5, with 16 bases in between. Germline V gives CDR1 MNHEY, CDR2 SVGAGI. CDR3 sequence reads: CASSPGAGAHEQYF. CDR3 nucleotide sequence: TGTGCCAGCAGTCCAGGGGCCGGAGCCCACGAGCAGTACTTC.

The chain links TRBV30 to TRBJ2-2; 12 nucleotides align to TRBD2. CDR1 is GTSNPN, CDR2 SVGIG, per germline (reference sequence). The CDR3 totals 19 residues. The CDR3 DNA reads TGTGCTCCCAAGGGGGAGGGGACTAGCGGGCTCGTCGACACCGGGGAGCTGTTTTTT. It yields the protein CAPKGEGTSGLVDTGELFF. The whole variable domain, filled in from reference TRBV30 and TRBJ2-2, reads SQTIHQWPATLVQPVGSPLSLECTVEGTSNPNLYWYRQAAGRGLQLLFYSVGIGQISSEVPQNLSASRPQDRQFILSSKKLLLSDSGFYLCAPKGEGTSGLVDTGELFFGEGSRLTVL.

The rearrangement joins TRBV7-9 to TRBJ1-1; no reliable D call. This CDR3 contains 14 residues. Trimming removed 7 bases at V and 1 base at J, with 13 bases between. Germline lookup yields CDR1 SEHNR and CDR2 FQNEAQ (reference sequence). CDR3 in DNA: TGTGCCAGCACCAACTGGCGGGGGAACACTGAAGCTTTCTTT. Translated: CASTNWRGNTEAFF.

The chain uses TRBV5-4 and TRBJ1-2, with D tentatively TRBD1 (5 bases). The length of the CDR3 is 13 residues. Per the germline V gene, CDR1 is SGHNT and CDR2 is YYREEE (reference sequence). Trimming removed 4 bases from V and 4 bases from J, with 11 bases in between. CDR3 region: CASSELGGYGYTF. The CDR3 DNA reads as TGTGCCAGCAGCGAGCTGGGGGGCTATGGCTACACCTTC. Variable domain in full (rest from reference TRBV5-4 and TRBJ1-2): ETGVTQSPTHLIKTRGQQVTLRCSSQSGHNTVSWYQQALGQGPQFIFQYYREEENGRGNFPPRFSGLQFPNYSSELNVNALELDDSALYLCASSELGGYGYTFGSGTRLTVV.

This clone was observed a handful of times. V usage is TRBV11-2 and J usage is TRBJ1-1, with D possibly TRBD1 on 5 matching bases. The CDR3 extends over 13 amino acids. Trimming removed 4 bases at V and 6 bases at J, with 12 bases between. From germline, CDR1 is SGHAT and CDR2 FQNNGV. CDR3 sequence reads: CASSSGFWAEAFF. The CDR3, as DNA: TGTGCCAGCAGCTCAGGGTTCTGGGCTGAAGCTTTCTTT.

The chain is built from TRBV5-1 and TRBJ2-1; D remains unclear. The length of the CDR3 is 16 residues. Germline values: CDR1 SGHRS, CDR2 YFSETQ. V was shortened by 3 bases and J by 5 bases, with 18 bases between the two germline ends. The CDR3 DNA reads TGCGCCAGCAGCTACACAATGTTGCCGATTGACAATGAGCAGTTCTTC. This translates into CASSYTMLPIDNEQFF.

This clone has a single count. The chain uses TRBV4-1 and TRBJ1-5; possibly TRBD1 for D (5 bases). Germline CDR1 MGHRA, CDR2 YSYEKL. Trimming stripped 0 bases from V and 2 bases from J, with 11 bases between. The CDR3 contains 16 residues. The CDR3 DNA reads TGCGCCAGCAGCCAAGAGGGGGGGACGGGCAATCAGCCCCAGCATTTT. Amino acid sequence: CASSQEGGTGNQPQHF.

This chain connects TRBV28 to TRBJ1-1; D call uncertain. Germline V gene sequence: CDR1 MDHEN, CDR2 SYDVKM. The CDR3 contains 11 residues. Trimming pared 6 bases from V and 5 bases from J, leaving 7 bases between. In DNA, the CDR3 is TGTGCCAGCAGCCCGAGGACTGAAGCTTTCTTT. Amino acids: CASSPRTEAFF.

This chain uses TRBV27 with TRBJ2-7, with 11 bases fitting TRBD1. The CDR3 sequence is 15 residues long. The ends lost 5 bases at V and 3 bases at J; junction bases unmatched: 6. Germline V gene sequence: CDR1 MNHEY, CDR2 SMNVEV (reference sequence). Written as DNA, the CDR3 is TGTGCCAGCAGTCCCGGGACAGGGGGGTACTACGAGCAGTACTTC. Its protein product is CASSPGTGGYYEQYF.

The chain recombines TRBV11-2 with TRBJ1-2, with D possibly being TRBD1 (5 bases). Germline CDR1 is SGHAT and CDR2 is FQNNGV. The CDR3 consists of 14 residues. V lost 5 bases, J lost 5 bases, and 15 bases lay in between. CDR3 in amino acids: CASSPWRGGYGYTF. Written as DNA, the CDR3 is TGTGCCAGCAGCCCATGGAGGGGCGGGTATGGCTACACCTTC. The full variable domain, completed using reference TRBV11-2 and TRBJ1-2, is EAGVAQSPRYKIIEKRQSVAFWCNPISGHATLYWYQQILGQGPKLLIQFQNNGVVDDSQLPKDRFSAERLKGVDSTLKIQPAKLEDSAVYLCASSPWRGGYGYTFGSGTRLTVV.

This chain links TRBV11-2 with TRBJ1-6, with D maybe TRBD1 (5 bases). The germline gives CDR1 SGHAT, CDR2 FQNNGV. The length of the CDR3 is 14 residues. Trimming took 7 bases from V and 9 from J, leaving 16 bases between them. CDR3 region: CASTPTDNISPLHF. The CDR3 DNA is TGTGCCAGCACCCCGACAGATAACATTTCACCCCTCCACTTT.

V usage is TRBV5-1 and J usage is TRBJ2-1; 11 bases line up with TRBD2. The J segment lost 5 bases and the V segment lost 1 base, leaving 5 bases of the junction unmatched. In germline, CDR1 is SGHRS, CDR2 YFSETQ. The length of the CDR3 is 16 residues. In DNA, the CDR3 is TGCGCCAGCAGCTTGACTAGCGGGAGCATCCACAATGAGCAGTTCTTC. It is translated as CASSLTSGSIHNEQFF.

The rearrangement uses TRBV15 and TRBJ2-7; 9 bases are a match to TRBD2. The CDR3 covers 17 residues. V dropped 1 base and J dropped 0; count of bases not matched to a gene: 7. CDR1 and CDR2 from the germline V gene are LNHNV and YYDKDF (reference sequence). CDR3 sequence reads: CATSRGLAEGTSYEQYF. As DNA, the CDR3 is TGTGCCACCAGCAGAGGACTAGCGGAGGGGACCTCCTACGAGCAGTACTTC. Filled out from reference TRBV15 and TRBJ2-7, the complete variable domain reads DAMVIQNPRYQVTQFGKPVTLSCSQTLNHNVMYWYQQKSSQAPKLLFHYYDKDFNNEADTPDNFQSRRPNTSFCFLDIRSPGLGDTAMYLCATSRGLAEGTSYEQYFGPGTRLTVT.

The chain employs TRBV4-3 and TRBJ1-5; no definite D call. Trimming took off 4 bases at V and 3 bases at J, with 10 bases between the two ends. Germline-derived CDR1 and CDR2 are LGHNA and YSLEER. The CDR3 runs to 14 residues. DNA of the CDR3: TGCGCCAGCAGCCCAGGTACGGCCAATCAGCCCCAGCATTTT. This codes for CASSPGTANQPQHF.